This entry lists 21 T cell receptor beta chains sequenced from one sample in a study of T-cell reconstitution after alpha-beta-depleted transplantation in children. TCRbeta library construction was performed incorporating unique molecular identifiers. One entry per CDR3 protein, called by TCRdb with MiXCR from the PCR reads. The table shows 900,000 or so distinct CDR3 sequences, with 16% occurring only once. Sequencing used PBMCs, mostly from graft donor cells, obtained 360 days after TCRalphabeta/CD19-depleted stem cell transplant. These TCRs come from a male patient between 10 and 17 years old who had a stem cell transplant for acute lymphoblastic leukemia, so the T cells may come from the graft donor.

This clonotype has a handful of counts. The chain links TRBV10-2 to TRBJ2-1; D remains unclear. Germline assignment: CDR1 WSHSY and CDR2 SAAADI. V lost 3 bases and J lost 0, with 9 bases in between. The CDR3 totals 15 residues. CDR3 nucleotides: TGCGCCAGCAGTGAACTCCACAACTCCTACAATGAGCAGTTCTTC. This encodes CASSELHNSYNEQFF.

In this sample, this clonotype turned up many times. The chain joins TRBV7-2 to TRBJ2-3; D may correspond to TRBD1 or TRBD2 (5 bases each). This CDR3 contains 13 residues. V gave up 5 bases and J gave up 5 bases, with 11 bases separating them. Germline V gene data show CDR1 as SGHTA and CDR2 as FQGNSA. The CDR3: CASSHKRGDTQYF. Written as DNA, the CDR3 is TGTGCCAGCAGCCACAAGAGGGGAGATACGCAGTATTTT.

This clonotype came up a few times. The chain employs TRBV7-8 and TRBJ2-7; D call uncertain. This CDR3 has 17 amino acids. Trimming left V 3 bases short and J 2 bases short, with 20 bases between. Germline V gene lookup returns CDR1 SGHVS and CDR2 FQNEAQ. The DNA of the CDR3 is TGTGCCAGCAGCTTCCTGGGCGCCCCGGTCCCACCCTACGAGCAGTACTTC. This sequence encodes CASSFLGAPVPPYEQYF.

This clonotype has more than one count but fewer than ten. The chain employs TRBV9 and TRBJ2-5, with 8 bases matching TRBD2. The CDR3 is 18 residues long. The germline CDR1 and CDR2 sequences are SGDLS and YYNGEE. V gave up 0 bases and J gave up 1 base; unmatched junction bases: 11. DNA of the CDR3: TGTGCCAGCAGCGTAGACCAGCGGGAGAGCCGTACCCAAGAGACCCAGTACTTC. It is translated as CASSVDQRESRTQETQYF.

V is TRBV10-3 and J is TRBJ1-2; tentative D call: TRBD1 (5 bases). Looked up from germline, CDR1 is ENHRY and CDR2 is SYGVKD. Trimming pared 3 bases from V and 8 bases from J, leaving 10 bases between. The length of the CDR3 is 12 residues. CDR3 protein: CAISDRGRGYTF. DNA of the CDR3: TGTGCCATCAGTGACCGGGGACGGGGCTACACCTTC.

CDR3 residues: CASSWSSGGNTGELFF. CDR3 sequence (DNA): TGCGCCAGCAGCTGGTCTAGCGGGGGAAACACCGGGGAGCTGTTTTTT. This chain uses TRBV5-1 with TRBJ2-2, with 10 nucleotides matching TRBD2. The CDR3 loop spans 16 amino acids. The ends lost 3 bases at V and 2 bases at J; junction bases unmatched: 4. Germline-derived CDR1 and CDR2 are SGHRS and YFSETQ. Full variable domain (rest looked up from reference TRBV5-1 and TRBJ2-2): KAGVTQTPRYLIKTRGQQVTLSCSPISGHRSVSWYQQTPGQGLQFLFEYFSETQRNKGNFPGRFSGRQFSNSRSEMNVSTLELGDSALYLCASSWSSGGNTGELFFGEGSRLTVL.

A single count supports this clonotype. CDR3 nucleotides: TGCAGTGCCCTAACCTCTACCACAGAGCATGAGCAGTTCTTC. Its translation is CSALTSTTEHEQFF. J is TRBJ2-1 and V is TRBV20-1; the D is unclear. This CDR3 spans 14 amino acids. V dropped 6 bases and J dropped 8 bases, with 20 bases sitting between them. Germline CDR1 DFQATT, CDR2 SNEGSKA (reference sequence).

This clonotype has only a few counts. The chain couples TRBV12-3 or TRBV12-4 to TRBJ2-1; 14 bases match TRBD2. The length of the CDR3 is 16 residues. V lost 8 bases and J lost 8; bases outside the gene matches: 11. The CDR3 coding sequence is TGTGCCAGCGGCAAAACCGGGACTAGCGGGAGCGATGAGCAGTTCTTC. This translates into CASGKTGTSGSDEQFF.

At least ten counts were recorded for this clonotype. V and J are TRBV4-1 and TRBJ2-7; D might be TRBD1 (5 bases). Trimming stripped 4 bases from V and 3 bases from J, with 13 bases between. This CDR3 region has 14 residues. The germline CDR1 and CDR2 sequences are MGHRA and YSYEKL. The CDR3 protein is CASSPRAGLYEQYF. DNA of the CDR3: TGCGCCAGCAGCCCCCGGGCAGGGCTCTACGAGCAGTACTTC.

This clonotype was recorded many times. This chain uses TRBV29-1 with TRBJ2-1; D gene unclear. CDR1 is SQVTM and CDR2 is ANQGSEA in the germline V gene. The V and J ends lost 3 bases and 4 bases respectively, with 16 bases between them. CDR3 size: 15 residues. Written as DNA, the CDR3 is TGCAGCGTTGACTCGGCAGACTTTTTTTACAATGAGCAGTTCTTC. Protein sequence: CSVDSADFFYNEQFF.

The chain uses TRBV11-2 and TRBJ2-2; 14 bases agree with TRBD2. Per germline, CDR1 SGHAT and CDR2 FQNNGV. J was trimmed by 6 bases and V by 2 bases; bases with no gene match: 8. This CDR3 region has 18 residues. The CDR3 sequence is CASSLWTSGRKVSGELFF. DNA for the CDR3: TGTGCCAGCAGCTTATGGACTAGCGGGAGGAAGGTGTCCGGGGAGCTGTTTTTT.

Only a few counts were recorded for this clonotype. The V call is TRBV2, the J call TRBJ2-1; TRBD2 matches 13 bases. Germline trimming cut 8 bases from V and 3 bases from J; bases unmatched to any gene: 13. The CDR3 is made up of 18 amino acids. The germline gives CDR1 SNHLY, CDR2 FYNNEI. CDR3 bases: TGTGCCAGCTTCGGACTAGCGGGAGTTGTTGAAGTCTACAATGAGCAGTTCTTC. Protein sequence: CASFGLAGVVEVYNEQFF.

This clonotype occurred many times. The CDR3 DNA reads TGTGCCAGCAGTTTGACCGGGATCGGAGATACGCAGTATTTT. Translating it yields CASSLTGIGDTQYF. The V call is TRBV12-3 or TRBV12-4, the J call TRBJ2-3; tentatively, D is TRBD2 (5 bases). The ends were cut back, 3 bases at V and 5 bases at J, with 12 bases in the middle. The CDR3 length is 14 residues.

The V call is TRBV20-1, the J call TRBJ2-3; D is undetermined. Trimming removed 2 bases at V and 1 base at J, with 16 bases between. The CDR3 has 16 amino acids. CDR1 and CDR2 from the germline V gene are DFQATT and SNEGSKA (reference sequence). Written as DNA, the CDR3 is TGCAGTGCTAGACGCCAGGCCACCGGAGGCACAGATACGCAGTATTTT. Translating it yields CSARRQATGGTDTQYF.

V usage is TRBV12-3 or TRBV12-4 and J usage is TRBJ2-1, with unresolved D. The V and J ends lost 1 base and 7 bases respectively, with 11 bases between them. CDR3 length equals 14 residues. In DNA form, the CDR3 reads TGTGCCAGCAGTTTAGAACCTGAACTTAATGAGCAGTTCTTC. Translated: CASSLEPELNEQFF.

The genes are TRBV20-1 and TRBJ1-1; no clear D gene. The CDR3 covers 11 residues. Trimming took 4 bases from V and 6 from J, leaving 9 bases between them. Germline CDR1 is DFQATT and CDR2 is SNEGSKA (reference sequence). The chain's CDR3 is CSATAMAEAFF. The CDR3 DNA sequence: TGCAGTGCTACTGCGATGGCTGAAGCTTTCTTT.

This clonotype was counted only a few times. The chain has TRBV6-7 and TRBJ2-5; possibly TRBD2 for D (6 bases). TRBV6-7 is known as an ORF, though its function is uncertain. CDR3 length: 17 amino acids. Trimming removed 0 bases at V and 5 bases at J, with 19 bases between. CDR3 in DNA: TGTGCCAGCAGTTACTCACGGAACGGGAGTCGAAATGAGACCCAGTACTTC. This encodes CASSYSRNGSRNETQYF.

V is TRBV5-1 and J is TRBJ2-3; unclear D gene. Germline V gene lookup returns CDR1 SGHRS and CDR2 YFSETQ. V was shortened by 4 bases and J by 7 bases, with 10 bases between the two germline ends. The CDR3 length is 12 residues. Written as DNA, the CDR3 is TGCGCCAGCAGCCTTAACAGAAATACGCAGTATTTT. Protein: CASSLNRNTQYF.

This clonotype has a count of ten or more. The chain uses TRBV5-1 and TRBJ2-3; 9 positions match TRBD2. Germline-derived CDR1 and CDR2 are SGHRS and YFSETQ. The CDR3 has 16 residues. After removal of 5 bases from V and 11 bases from J, the junction contained 18 bases not matched to a gene. The DNA of the CDR3 is TGCGCCAGCAGTCCGCCGGGACTAGCTGCACGACAACTGCAGTATTTT. Protein: CASSPPGLAARQLQYF.

V usage is TRBV20-1 and J usage is TRBJ1-1; no clear D gene. The CDR3 is 12 amino acids. V shed 1 base and J shed 1 base, with 4 bases lying between them. The germline V gene has CDR1 DFQATT and CDR2 SNEGSKA (reference sequence). Here the CDR3 DNA reads TGCAGTGCTAGAGTCAAGAACACTGAAGCTTTCTTT. Its protein product is CSARVKNTEAFF.

V usage is TRBV7-7 and J usage is TRBJ2-2; D not certain. CDR1 is SSHAT, CDR2 FNYEAQ, per germline (reference sequence). Trimming removed 2 bases from V and 8 bases from J, with 15 bases in between. This CDR3 contains 15 residues. The CDR3 nucleotides read TGTGCCAGCAGCTTAATCTTGGGTTTGTTTGGGGAGCTGTTTTTT. Its protein product is CASSLILGLFGELFF.